The TCR beta chain under discussion was sequenced for a study of CXCR3-negative and CXCR3-positive naive CD8 T cells. This CDR3 contains 13 residues. Germline lookup yields CDR1 KGHSH and CDR2 LQKENI. All TRB cDNA libraries came from 5' RACE performed with UMI labels. TCRdb re-called the 5' RACE reads; one entry per CDR3 protein, DNA not given. The ten top clones account for about 1.5%, within a sample of roughly 71,000 distinct CDR3 sequences. The genes are TRBV18 and TRBJ2-1; TCRdb selects TRBD1, and the lack of DNA leaves this call unchecked. Source material: naive CXCR3- CD8+ T cells from blood. The subset denotes: CD45RO-CCR7+CD27+CD95- naive CD8+ T cells lacking CXCR3 (TNR3-). This TCR came from a human donor in good health. Some clones in this sample may be carry-over from other donors' samples. This CDR3 reads CASSAPSQNEQFF.